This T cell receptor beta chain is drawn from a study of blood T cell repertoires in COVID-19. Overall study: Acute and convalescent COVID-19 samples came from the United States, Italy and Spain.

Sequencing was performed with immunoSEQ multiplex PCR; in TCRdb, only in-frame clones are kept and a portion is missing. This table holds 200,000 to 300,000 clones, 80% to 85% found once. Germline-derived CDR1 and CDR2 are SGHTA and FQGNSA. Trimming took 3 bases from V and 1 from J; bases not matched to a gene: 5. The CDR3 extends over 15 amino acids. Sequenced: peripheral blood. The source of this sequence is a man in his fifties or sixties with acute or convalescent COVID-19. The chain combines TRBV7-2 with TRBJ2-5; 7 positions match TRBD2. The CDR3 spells CASSLFGGSQETQYF. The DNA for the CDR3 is TGTGCCAGCAGCTTGTTCGGGGGGTCCCAAGAGACCCAGTACTTC.